One and the same sample provided the 10 T cell receptor beta chains below, sequenced in a study of blood T cell repertoires in COVID-19. The method was immunoSEQ multiplex PCR; TCRdb's version includes in-frame clones alone and lacks a portion of them. The sample records roughly 250,000 clones, approximately 91% being singletons. What was sequenced was PBMCs or T cells enriched from blood (not recorded which). The receptors stem from a woman in her forties with acute COVID-19.

The genes are TRBV5-6 and TRBJ1-5; D remains unclear. Per the germline V gene, CDR1 is SGHDT and CDR2 is YYEEEE. V was trimmed by 2 bases and J by 4 bases, leaving 7 bases between them. This CDR3 contains 13 residues. The CDR3 coding sequence is TGTGCCAGCAGCTTTGGAGGTAATCAGCCCCAGCATTTT. This gives the protein CASSFGGNQPQHF.

The chain joins TRBV6-4 to TRBJ2-1, with a tentative D call TRBD1 (5 bases). CDR3 size: 16 residues. V was clipped by 4 bases and J by 0 bases, with 13 bases between them. Germline CDR1 MRHNA, CDR2 SNTAGT. DNA for the CDR3: TGTGCCAGCAGTGCGCAGGGTCTCGGCTCCTACAATGAGCAGTTCTTC. The encoded protein is CASSAQGLGSYNEQFF.

The chain links TRBV29-1 to TRBJ2-5, with TRBD2 matching 8 bases. V gave up 0 bases and J gave up 5 bases; unmatched junction bases: 14. The CDR3 contains 17 residues. Germline assignment: CDR1 SQVTM and CDR2 ANQGSEA. The CDR3 sequence is CSVEDFRGEASGETQYF. The CDR3 DNA reads as TGCAGCGTTGAAGATTTTCGGGGGGAGGCTAGCGGGGAGACCCAGTACTTC. The variable domain in full, with the rest retrieved from reference TRBV29-1 and TRBJ2-5, is SAVISQKPSRDICQRGTSLTIQCQVDSQVTMMFWYRQQPGQSLTLIATANQGSEATYESGFVIDKFPISRPNLTFSTLTVSNMSPEDSSIYLCSVEDFRGEASGETQYFGPGTRLLVL.

In regard to this clone: A much larger clonotype is one base distant, so this may be a read error. The chain is built from TRBV21-1 and TRBJ1-1; the DNA was not compared with TRBD1, the D call given in the table. TRBV21-1 is deemed a pseudogene. This CDR3 region has 13 residues. The DNA for the CDR3 is TGTGCCAGCAGTCGGACAGTGAACACTGAAGCTTTCTTT. Translation gives CASSRTVNTEAFF.

In regard to this clone: Other DNA sequences within the sample encode an identical CDR3. The chain links TRBV7-9 to TRBJ1-1; D is possibly TRBD1 (5 bases). CDR3 size: 13 residues. Germline V gene data show CDR1 as SEHNR and CDR2 as FQNEAQ (reference sequence). Trimming shortened V by 2 bases and J by 4 bases, and 8 bases separated the two germline ends. The CDR3 loop reads CASSLLQGTEAFF. CDR3 coding DNA: TGTGCCAGCAGCTTATTGCAGGGCACTGAAGCTTTCTTT. The variable domain in full, completed from reference TRBV7-9 and TRBJ1-1, reads DTGVSQNPRHKITKRGQNVTFRCDPISEHNRLYWYRQTLGQGPEFLTYFQNEAQLEKSRLLSDRFSAERPKGSFSTLEIQRTEQGDSAMYLCASSLLQGTEAFFGQGTRLTVV.

V and J are TRBV7-2 and TRBJ2-7; possible D gene TRBD2, 6 bases. Germline CDR1 and CDR2: SGHTA and FQGNSA. The CDR3 is made up of 17 amino acids. Trimming cost V 3 bases and J 0 bases, with 18 bases left between them. CDR3 bases: TGTGCCAGCAGCTTTGCTTCAGGGAGGCGCAGCTCCTACGAGCAGTACTTC. This codes for CASSFASGRRSSYEQYF.

J is TRBJ1-1 and V is TRBV19; unclear D gene. The CDR3 contains 14 residues. Germline V gene sequence: CDR1 LNHDA, CDR2 SQIVND (reference sequence). V shed 7 bases and J shed 0 bases, with 12 bases lying between them. DNA of the CDR3: TGTGCCAGTAAAAAAGCGGAGATGAACACTGAAGCTTTCTTT. It codes for CASKKAEMNTEAFF.

V gene TRBV24-1 combines with J gene TRBJ2-5, with D possibly TRBD1 on 7 matching bases. The ends were cut back, 5 bases at V and 5 bases at J, with 17 bases in the middle. The CDR3 spans 15 residues. Germline CDR1 KGHDR, CDR2 SFDVKD. The CDR3 loop reads CATSGAEGAMETQYF. The CDR3 DNA sequence: TGTGCCACCAGTGGCGCGGAGGGGGCGATGGAGACCCAGTACTTC.

This clone was seen just once. This chain uses TRBV7-2 with TRBJ2-1; 7 bases match TRBD2. This CDR3 has 13 amino acids. The germline V gene encodes CDR1 SGHTA and CDR2 FQGNSA. V was pared by 0 bases and J by 9 bases, with 2 bases of the junction left unmatched. The CDR3 loop is CASSLARGSEQFF. CDR3 coding DNA: TGTGCCAGCAGCTTAGCGCGCGGGAGTGAGCAGTTCTTC.

In nucleotides, the CDR3 is TGTGCCAGCAGCTTAGGCGGGAGCTCCTACGAGCAGTACTTC. As protein: CASSLGGSSYEQYF. The chain joins TRBV11-2 to TRBJ2-7, with 7 bases lining up with TRBD2. This CDR3 is built from 14 residues. V lost 1 base to trimming and J lost 0 bases; unmatched junction nucleotides: 0. The germline CDR1 and CDR2 sequences are SGHAT and FQNNGV.